The next 5 T cell receptor beta chains were all read from a single sample in a study of identical twins. Via MiXCR, TCRdb re-called the 5' RACE reads, giving one row per CDR3 protein. The table has roughly 230,000 distinct CDR3 sequences, 6.5% to 9.5% seen once. The data also belong to a second study, concerning yellow fever vaccine responses in identical twins.

Sequencing was done on a sample of CD8+ T cells sorted from blood. The origin of the receptors is a woman aged 18-29 years in good health.

V is TRBV7-2 and J is TRBJ1-6, with D possibly being TRBD1 (5 bases). Trimming shortened V by 5 bases and J by 13 bases, and 18 bases separated the two germline ends. The germline V gene encodes CDR1 SGHTA and CDR2 FQGNSA. This CDR3 is 14 amino acids long. The CDR3 sequence: CASSQPPTRDPLHF. Written as DNA, the CDR3 is TGTGCCAGCAGCCAGCCACCAACCAGGGATCCCCTCCACTTT.

This clonotype showed up just a few times. The chain uses TRBV10-3 and TRBJ2-7; D uncertain. This CDR3 region has 11 residues. V lost 3 bases, J lost 3 bases, and 3 bases lay in between. Looked up from germline, CDR1 is ENHRY and CDR2 is SYGVKD. CDR3 in amino acids: CAISELYEQYF. DNA for the CDR3: TGTGCCATCAGTGAACTCTACGAGCAGTACTTC.

The chain has TRBV11-2 and TRBJ1-5; no definite D call. Germline V CDR1 and CDR2: SGHAT, FQNNGV. The CDR3 has 17 residues. Between the trimmed V and J ends, which lost 1 base and 0 bases, there was a span of 13 bases. CDR3 region: CASSLGSGPDSNQPQHF. For the CDR3, the DNA is TGTGCCAGCAGCTTAGGTTCAGGACCCGATAGCAATCAGCCCCAGCATTTT.

The table lists this clonotype with a few counts. This chain's CDR3 is CASSAKPGQASYEQYF. The CDR3 DNA reads TGTGCCAGCTCAGCTAAACCGGGACAGGCATCCTACGAGCAGTACTTC. The chain is built from TRBV18 and TRBJ2-7, with TRBD1 identical over 8 bases. This CDR3 contains 16 residues. Germline V gene data show CDR1 as KGHSH and CDR2 as LQKENI. The ends lost 5 bases at V and 1 base at J; junction bases unmatched: 10. The full variable domain, completed using reference TRBV18 and TRBJ2-7, is NAGVMQNPRHLVRRRGQEARLRCSPMKGHSHVYWYRQLPEEGLKFMVYLQKENIIDESGMPKERFSAEFPKEGPSILRIQQVVRGDSAAYFCASSAKPGQASYEQYFGPGTRLTVT.

In its sample, this clonotype was seen many times. The chain joins TRBV9 to TRBJ2-1, with TRBD1 matching 7 bases. Trimming took 0 bases from V and 9 from J; bases not matched to a gene: 9. The CDR3 contains 15 residues. The germline gives CDR1 SGDLS, CDR2 YYNGEE. DNA for the CDR3: TGTGCCAGCAGCGTAGACGGGACAGCCCGCGGTGAGCAGTTCTTC. This gives the protein CASSVDGTARGEQFF.